This note documents a single T cell receptor (beta chain) sequence. Its antigen is still unknown. The data are from a study of blood T cells in healthy people across ages. The second PCR ran roughly 6 to 11 cycles with a sample-barcoded 5' primer and J-beta primers. TCRdb fed the 5' RACE reads into MiXCR, producing one record per CDR3 protein. The table has 720,000 or so distinct CDR3 sequences, 40% to 45% seen once. The CDR3 length is 13 residues. V shed 4 bases and J shed 0 bases, with 10 bases lying between them. The germline CDR1 and CDR2 sequences are DFQATT and SNEGSKA (reference sequence). General study results and limits: Older age coincided with a roughly linear decline in TCR beta diversity per million T cells.

This TCR was recovered from a man aged 80 or over in good health. Sequencing was performed on blood. The V call is TRBV20-1, the J call TRBJ2-7, with unresolved D. The CDR3 region is CSATDTNSYEQYF. In nucleotides, the CDR3 is TGCAGTGCTACAGACACAAACTCCTACGAGCAGTACTTC.